The 25 T cell receptor beta chains in this list originate from one sample, sequenced in a study of memory CD4+ T cells and cytomegalovirus serostatus. Sequenced by immunoSEQ multiplex PCR; TCRdb stores in-frame clones only, minus some. The sample lists around 84,000 clones, more than 70% occurring once. The sort gate was single viable CD3+CD4+CD8-CD45RO+ cells for memory CD4+ T cells. Sequenced material: memory CD4+ T cells from blood. These receptors all stem from an adult in good health and CMV-seronegative.

J is TRBJ2-1 and V is TRBV7-2, with D maybe TRBD1 (6 bases). The V end lost 4 bases, the J end lost 11 bases, and 12 bases lay between the germline ends. This CDR3 spans 12 amino acids. Germline CDR1 is SGHTA and CDR2 is FQGNSA. The CDR3 sequence: CASSSPGTKQFF. DNA of the CDR3: TGTGCCAGCAGCTCTCCTGGGACAAAGCAGTTCTTC. The full variable domain, with the rest looked up from reference TRBV7-2 and TRBJ2-1, is GAGVSQSPSNKVTEKGKDVELRCDPISGHTALYWYRQSLGQGLEFLIYFQGNSAPDKSGLPSDRFSAERTGGSVSTLTIQRTQQEDSAVYLCASSSPGTKQFFGPGTRLTVL.

This rearrangement joins TRBV27 to TRBJ1-4; 11 bases map to TRBD1. Per germline, CDR1 MNHEY and CDR2 SMNVEV (reference sequence). Germline trimming cut 5 bases from V and 4 bases from J; bases unmatched to any gene: 18. This CDR3 has 20 amino acids. The CDR3 region is CASSPSGPWGQGDYNEKLFF. The DNA for the CDR3 is TGTGCCAGCAGTCCCTCGGGGCCCTGGGGACAGGGGGACTATAATGAAAAACTGTTTTTT.

As regards this clone: The junction differs from germline at one of its ends, possibly a read error. The CDR3 is CASSESGKETQYF. The CDR3 DNA reads as TGCGCCAGCAGCGAGTCAGGGAAAGAGACCCAGTACTTC. The V gene is TRBV10-1, the J gene TRBJ2-5; a weak D match, TRBD1 (5 bases). The CDR3 runs 13 residues. Germline V gene data show CDR1 as WNHNN and CDR2 as SYGVQD (reference sequence).

The V gene is TRBV28, the J gene TRBJ2-1; 7 bases match TRBD1. This CDR3 is built from 12 residues. Germline V gene data show CDR1 as MDHEN and CDR2 as SYDVKM. V was clipped by 6 bases and J by 8 bases; unmatched bases: 4. CDR3 DNA: TGTGCCAGCAGGACAGGGACGGATGAGCAGTTCTTC. Protein sequence: CASRTGTDEQFF.

The chain joins TRBV29-1 to TRBJ2-7, with 8 bases identical to TRBD1. In germline, CDR1 is SQVTM, CDR2 ANQGSEA. This CDR3 spans 13 amino acids. V lost 7 bases to trimming and J lost 5 bases; unmatched junction nucleotides: 10. The CDR3 reads CSAGRTGNHEQYF. CDR3 nucleotides: TGCAGCGCTGGACGGACAGGGAACCACGAGCAGTACTTC.

The chain recombines TRBV19 with TRBJ2-5, with TRBD1 identical over 9 bases. Looked up from germline, CDR1 is LNHDA and CDR2 is SQIVND (reference sequence). V was clipped by 2 bases and J by 4 bases; unmatched bases: 8. There are 16 residues in the CDR3. The CDR3 DNA reads TGTGCCAGTAGTATACAGGGACAGGGAGGTGTAGAGACCCAGTACTTC. Encoded protein: CASSIQGQGGVETQYF. Full variable domain (outside the CDR3, taken from reference TRBV19 and TRBJ2-5): DGGITQSPKYLFRKEGQNVTLSCEQNLNHDAMYWYRQDPGQGLRLIYYSQIVNDFQKGDIAEGYSVSREKKESFPLTVTSAQKNPTAFYLCASSIQGQGGVETQYFGPGTRLLVL.

The V call is TRBV18, the J call TRBJ1-4, with D perhaps TRBD1 (5 bases). Germline lookup yields CDR1 KGHSH and CDR2 LQKENI. V was pared by 3 bases and J by 8 bases, with 13 bases between. The CDR3 spans 14 residues. For the CDR3, the DNA is TGTGCCAGCTCACCGGGGGTAACCCGCGAAAAACTGTTTTTT. The encoded protein is CASSPGVTREKLFF.

This sequence joins TRBV28 and TRBJ2-4; TRBD1 is a possible D gene (5 bases). The CDR3 extends over 15 amino acids. Germline V gene data show CDR1 as MDHEN and CDR2 as SYDVKM. V shed 2 bases and J shed 0 bases, with 8 bases lying between them. The CDR3 region has the DNA TGTGCCAGCAGTTTAACGACAGTAGCCAAAAACATTCAGTACTTC. Its protein is CASSLTTVAKNIQYF.

This clone was recorded only once. This chain links TRBV30 with TRBJ2-6, with TRBD1 as a possible D gene (5 bases). The CDR3 runs to 13 residues. V lost 4 bases and J lost 5, with 9 bases in between. The germline V gene has CDR1 GTSNPN and CDR2 SVGIG (reference sequence). This CDR3 is CAWTGSWANVLTF. CDR3 in DNA: TGTGCCTGGACAGGGTCCTGGGCCAACGTCCTGACTTTC.

The chain is built from TRBV5-4 and TRBJ2-7, with a possible D match to TRBD1 (6 bases). The germline V gene encodes CDR1 SGHNT and CDR2 YYREEE (reference sequence). Trimming stripped 3 bases from V and 2 bases from J, with 6 bases between. The CDR3 is 12 residues long. The CDR3 DNA reads TGTGCCAGCAGCTGGGACACCTACGAGCAGTACTTC. Amino acids: CASSWDTYEQYF.

The chain combines TRBV9 with TRBJ1-3, with no clear D. Per the germline V gene, CDR1 is SGDLS and CDR2 is YYNGEE. Deletions cut 4 bases from V and 0 bases from J, with 14 bases between. The CDR3 is 16 residues long. In DNA form, the CDR3 reads TGTGCCAGCAGCTATGGCAGCGTTCACTCTGGAAACACCATATATTTT. This codes for CASSYGSVHSGNTIYF.

The rearrangement joins TRBV4-2 to TRBJ1-1; D is unresolved. CDR1 and CDR2 (germline): LGHNA, YNFKEQ. With 0 bases removed from V and 2 bases from J, the gap between germline ends came to 4 bases. This CDR3 region has 13 residues. The CDR3 DNA sequence: TGTGCCAGCAGCCAAGAATTCAACACTGAAGCTTTCTTT. It encodes CASSQEFNTEAFF.

The genes are TRBV18 and TRBJ2-3, with D possibly being TRBD1 (6 bases). The CDR3 runs to 15 residues. Germline V gene sequence: CDR1 KGHSH, CDR2 LQKENI. V was trimmed by 3 bases and J by 3 bases, leaving 13 bases between them. CDR3 bases: TGTGCCAGCTCACCGGGACAAGGACCGACAGATACGCAGTATTTT. The encoded protein is CASSPGQGPTDTQYF.

V is TRBV28 and J is TRBJ1-5, with D unresolved. Germline V CDR1 and CDR2: MDHEN, SYDVKM. The CDR3 has 12 residues. Trimming took off 7 bases at V and 7 bases at J, with 11 bases between the two ends. The CDR3 DNA follows: TGTGCCAGCACAGAGGGAGGGCAGCCCCAGCATTTT. It yields the protein CASTEGGQPQHF.

About this clone: Different DNA sequences within this sample yield the same CDR3. The gene calls are TRBV29-1 and TRBJ1-1; 10 nucleotides match TRBD1. The germline V gene has CDR1 SQVTM and CDR2 ANQGSEA. J gave up 1 base and V 6 bases, and 2 bases lay outside the gene matches. The CDR3 covers 13 residues. Here the CDR3 DNA reads TGCAGCGTCGACAGGGGGCAGAACACTGAAGCTTTCTTT. It translates to CSVDRGQNTEAFF.

The genes are TRBV11-2 and TRBJ1-5; 7 bases map to TRBD1. Germline CDR1 and CDR2: SGHAT and FQNNGV. V lost 5 bases, J lost 4 bases, and 5 bases stayed unmatched. The CDR3 runs 14 residues. The CDR3 here is CASSLGTENQPQHF. As DNA, the CDR3 is TGTGCCAGCAGCCTCGGGACAGAGAATCAGCCCCAGCATTTT.

The chain recombines TRBV6-5 with TRBJ2-3; a weak D match, TRBD1 (6 bases). Looked up from germline, CDR1 is MNHEY and CDR2 is SVGAGI. The CDR3 runs 14 residues. The V gene lost 6 bases and the J gene lost 1 base, with 11 bases spanning the gap. The CDR3 is CASRGGVGTDTQYF. As DNA, the CDR3 is TGTGCCAGCAGAGGGGGTGTAGGCACAGATACGCAGTATTTT.

This clone was picked up a small number of times. The V call is TRBV2, the J call TRBJ1-5; D is uncertain. From germline, CDR1 is SNHLY and CDR2 FYNNEI. Trimming stripped 6 bases from V and 4 bases from J, with 16 bases between. This CDR3 has 15 residues. The CDR3 protein is CASSLLHGSNQPQHF. CDR3 nucleotides: TGTGCCAGCAGCCTTCTACATGGATCTAATCAGCCCCAGCATTTT.

The V gene is TRBV6-5, the J gene TRBJ2-5, with 10 bases aligning to TRBD2. The V gene's germline CDR1 is MNHEY and CDR2 SVGAGI. The ends lost 0 bases at V and 9 bases at J; junction bases unmatched: 4. The CDR3 length is 14 residues. CDR3 region: CASSYSSSGGPQYF. The CDR3 nucleotides are TGTGCCAGCAGTTACTCATCTAGCGGGGGTCCCCAGTACTTC.

The V gene is TRBV6-1, the J gene TRBJ1-2; 7 nucleotides align to TRBD1. The V gene end was trimmed by 6 bases and the J gene end by 13 bases; junction bases not matched to a gene: 8. The CDR3 extends over 11 amino acids. Germline V lookup: CDR1 MNHNS, CDR2 SASEGT. The CDR3 sequence: CASSWGQPLTF. DNA for the CDR3: TGTGCCAGCAGCTGGGGACAGCCCCTCACCTTC.

The V call is TRBV5-8, the J call TRBJ1-1; maybe TRBD1 (6 bases). The V end was cut by 0 bases, the J end by 6 bases, with 15 bases between. Germline V lookup: CDR1 SGHTS, CDR2 YDEGEE. This CDR3 region has 15 residues. CDR3 sequence (DNA): TGTGCCAGCAGCTTGGACAGGGTGGGGGGGTCTGAAGCTTTCTTT. Protein: CASSLDRVGGSEAFF.

This clone appeared once. The chain couples TRBV11-2 to TRBJ2-1; 11 bases match TRBD1. This CDR3 region has 12 residues. The germline V gene encodes CDR1 SGHAT and CDR2 FQNNGV. Trimming removed 6 bases from V and 16 bases from J; junction bases left unmatched: 8. CDR3 loop: CASSQDRGPRFF. The CDR3, as DNA: TGTGCCAGCAGTCAGGACAGGGGGCCACGATTCTTC.

The chain is built from TRBV2 and TRBJ2-2, with a possible D match to TRBD2 (7 bases). V was trimmed by 2 bases and J by 4 bases, leaving 20 bases between them. The CDR3 extends over 18 amino acids. The germline V gene has CDR1 SNHLY and CDR2 FYNNEI. CDR3 bases: TGTGCCAGCAGTGAATGGGGTGCGGGGGCGGCGGGCACCGGGGAGCTGTTTTTT. Amino acid sequence: CASSEWGAGAAGTGELFF.

The chain carries TRBV7-3 and TRBJ1-6; a weak D match, TRBD1 (5 bases). V lost 1 base and J lost 10, with 17 bases in between. This CDR3 has 16 residues. The germline gives CDR1 SGHTA, CDR2 FQGTGA. CDR3 residues: CASSLMGSGGRSPLHF. CDR3 DNA: TGTGCCAGCAGCTTAATGGGGTCGGGGGGACGATCACCCCTCCACTTT.

In its sample, this clone was seen a few times. Other DNA sequences in the sample encode the same CDR3. This sequence joins TRBV10-3 and TRBJ1-5, with 7 bases lining up with TRBD1. Unmatched junction bases numbered 2, after V lost 6 bases and J lost 3 bases. Germline values: CDR1 ENHRY, CDR2 SYGVKD. This CDR3 has 13 amino acids. CDR3 bases: TGTGCCATCAGAGGGACAGACAATCAGCCCCAGCATTTT. Protein product: CAIRGTDNQPQHF.